This record concerns one TCR beta chain sequence. This CDR3 spans 12 amino acids. V dropped 6 bases and J dropped 6 bases, with 9 bases sitting between them. This sample was taken from a study of blood T cell repertoires in COVID-19. Clones were read by immunoSEQ multiplex PCR, and TCRdb kept only the in-frame ones, dropping some. The sample has about 120,000 clones; nearly 90% are singletons. The sequence was collected from a woman aged 55-69 years with COVID-19, enrolled during active disease. The V and J genes are TRBV12-3 or TRBV12-4 and TRBJ2-1; maybe TRBD2 (6 bases). Sequenced sample: peripheral blood. The CDR3 is CASSHGGNEQFF. CDR3 DNA: TGTGCCAGCAGCCACGGGGGCAATGAGCAGTTCTTC.